This TCR beta chain was sequenced during a study of shared clonotypes between healthy human individuals. Overall study results and limits: Depth of sequencing was expected to influence donor clonotype sharing.

CDR1 is SGHDT and CDR2 is YYEEEE in the germline V gene. CDR3 length: 15 amino acids. V lost 2 bases to trimming and J lost 4 bases; unmatched junction nucleotides: 5. Notes on this clone: Its antigen remains unidentified.

Sequencing on ten immunoSEQ deep assay plates was performed for unsorted PBMC DNA. As handled by the study authors: Filtering was not the same, since immunoSEQ gave junction-only sequences without quality scores. Using immunoSEQ multiplex PCR, the repertoire was profiled, and TCRdb retains in-frame clones only, with some absent. Clone size and the V and J calls come from that table; the DNA yielded D and trimming. This sample has fewer than 600,000 clones, with around 74% found just once. The origin of this receptor is a woman between 35 and 50 years old in good health. Some clones in this sample may be carry-over from other donors' samples. This chain connects TRBV5-6 to TRBJ2-5, with 10 positions matching TRBD2. What was sequenced was PBMCs. CDR3 amino acids: CASSLMASGRETQYF. In DNA, the CDR3 is TGTGCCAGCAGCTTAATGGCTAGCGGGAGAGAGACCCAGTACTTC.